These T cell receptor beta chains were read from a single sample in a study of T-cell reconstitution after alpha-beta-depleted transplantation in children. Via MiXCR, TCRdb re-called the PCR reads, giving one row per CDR3 protein. The sample yields hundreds of thousands of distinct CDR3 sequences, approximately 16% seen once. Material: PBMCs from the stem cell graft donor, obtained from the stem cell graft. The receptors shown here come from a human donor who donated a stem cell graft to a child with acute myeloid leukemia. CDR3s include the opening cysteine and the closing phenylalanine or tryptophan. Fields, in order: D gene, J gene, clone size, V gene, CDR3 protein, CDR3 DNA. The D gene is left open where the match is weak. Rows may omit the clone size; those that give it use once, few, many or a size class.

TRBD2 TRBJ2-3 once TRBV7-2 CASSPRTSGDTDTQYF TGTGCCAGCAGCCCCAGGACTAGCGGAGACACAGATACGCAGTATTTT
NA TRBJ2-7 NA TRBV6-1 CASSEGYRLAYEQYF TGTGCCAGCAGTGAAGGGTACAGATTGGCCTACGAGCAGTACTTC
NA TRBJ1-1 few TRBV15 CATSRPGQRDTEAFF TGTGCCACCAGCAGACCGGGACAAAGGGACACTGAAGCTTTCTTT
TRBD1 TRBJ2-4 NA TRBV24-1 CATSDRTGENIQYF TGTGCCACCAGTGACCGGACAGGGGAAAACATTCAGTACTTC
NA TRBJ1-4 many TRBV20-1 CSALRTGQLSEKLFF TGCAGTGCTCTCCGGACCGGACAGTTGTCTGAAAAACTGTTTTTT
TRBD2 TRBJ2-7 many TRBV12-3/TRBV12-4 CASSLGGTSGSYEQYF TGTGCCAGCAGCCTGGGGGGGACTAGCGGTTCTTACGAGCAGTACTTC
NA TRBJ1-2 NA TRBV25-1 CASSEFDRAYGYTF TGTGCCAGCAGTGAATTCGACCGAGCCTATGGCTACACCTTC
TRBD1 TRBJ2-1 few TRBV7-2 CASSLGTGSSYNEQFF TGTGCCAGCAGCTTAGGGACAGGATCCTCCTACAATGAGCAGTTCTTC
TRBD2 TRBJ2-1 few TRBV20-1 CSASSAGDNEQFF TGCAGTGCTAGTTCGGCGGGGGACAATGAGCAGTTCTTC
TRBD1 TRBJ2-3 few TRBV12-3/TRBV12-4 CASRGQGGATDTQYF TGTGCCAGCAGGGGACAGGGGGGGGCCACAGATACGCAGTATTTT
NA TRBJ1-6 few TRBV6-1 CASSPRENSPLHF TGTGCCAGCAGTCCCAGGGAAAATTCACCCCTCCACTTT
TRBD1 TRBJ2-7 many TRBV6-2/TRBV6-3 CASSLRDRRTYEQYF TGTGCCAGCAGTCTCCGGGACAGGCGTACCTACGAGCAGTACTTC
TRBD2 TRBJ2-3 few TRBV20-1 CSARALGGTSGGLRADTQYF TGCAGTGCTAGAGCGTTAGGCGGGACTAGCGGGGGGCTACGGGCAGATACGCAGTATTTT
NA TRBJ1-1 NA TRBV7-8 CASSTRFGTEAFF TGTGCCAGCAGCACCCGTTTTGGCACTGAAGCTTTCTTT
NA TRBJ2-5 NA TRBV10-1 CASSESESRGSEQETQYF TGCGCCAGCAGTGAGTCGGAGAGCCGGGGTAGCGAACAAGAGACCCAGTACTTC
NA TRBJ2-1 few TRBV24-1 CATSEPGLGPYNEQFF TGTGCCACCAGTGAGCCGGGCCTAGGGCCATACAATGAGCAGTTCTTC
TRBD2 TRBJ2-3 few TRBV20-1 CSASGLAGTTDTQYF TGCAGTGCTAGCGGACTAGCGGGGACCACAGATACGCAGTATTTT
NA TRBJ1-5 many TRBV20-1 CSASMGTHSNQPQHF TGCAGTGCTAGCATGGGAACCCATAGCAATCAGCCCCAGCATTTT
NA TRBJ2-7 few TRBV7-2 CASSFIYAGREQYF TGTGCCAGCAGCTTCATCTATGCGGGGCGGGAGCAGTACTTC
TRBD1 TRBJ1-6 many TRBV20-1 CSAHMTGGGSPLHF TGCAGTGCGCACATGACAGGGGGCGGTTCACCCCTCCACTTT
TRBD1 TRBJ1-5 few TRBV12-3/TRBV12-4 CASSYGTGVVQPQHF TGTGCCAGCAGTTACGGGACAGGGGTTGTACAGCCCCAGCATTTT
TRBD1 TRBJ2-7 many TRBV20-1 CSARDPTGSWWEQYF TGCAGTGCTAGAGATCCGACAGGGAGTTGGTGGGAGCAGTACTTC
NA TRBJ1-2 NA TRBV6-2/TRBV6-3 CASRGRNYGYTF TGTGCCAGCAGGGGACGGAACTATGGCTACACCTTC
NA TRBJ1-1 many TRBV7-9 CASSLGLSTEAFF TGTGCCAGCAGCTTAGGACTGAGCACTGAAGCTTTCTTT
TRBD1 TRBJ2-7 many TRBV29-1 CSVGTGYEQYF TGCAGCGTTGGGACAGGATACGAGCAGTACTTC
NA TRBJ1-1 NA TRBV12-3/TRBV12-4 CASSFGRGTTEAFF TGTGCCAGCAGTTTTGGACGGGGAACGACTGAAGCTTTCTTT
TRBD2 TRBJ2-5 few TRBV4-2 CASSHPSRGGAFMSGETQYF TGTGCCAGCAGCCACCCTTCTCGCGGGGGGGCCTTTATGTCGGGGGAGACCCAGTACTTC
NA TRBJ2-7 many TRBV20-1 CSALTGPGSNEQYF TGCAGTGCTTTGACAGGTCCGGGTTCGAACGAGCAGTACTTC
NA TRBJ1-5 NA TRBV5-6 CASSRGGAYNQPQHF TGTGCCAGCAGCCGAGGGGGTGCTTACAATCAGCCCCAGCATTTT
TRBD1 TRBJ1-2 few TRBV7-2 CASSLSPGGAVNYGYTF TGTGCCAGCAGCTTAAGCCCAGGGGGCGCAGTTAACTATGGCTACACCTTC
NA TRBJ1-5 many TRBV4-2 CASSQVAGLEGNQPQHF TGTGCCAGCAGCCAAGTAGCCGGGCTGGAGGGCAATCAGCCCCAGCATTTT
NA TRBJ2-3 few TRBV6-1 CASRDTQYF TGTGCCAGCCGAGATACGCAGTATTTT
NA TRBJ1-1 many TRBV20-1 CSARRGPEEAFF TGCAGTGCTAGACGCGGTCCTGAGGAAGCTTTCTTT
NA TRBJ1-1 few TRBV6-6 CASIWTLNTEAFF TGTGCCAGCATTTGGACCTTGAACACTGAAGCTTTCTTT
NA TRBJ2-1 NA TRBV27 CASSPWTVNNEQFF TGTGCCAGCAGTCCATGGACAGTTAACAATGAGCAGTTCTTC
TRBD2 TRBJ2-5 NA TRBV7-3 CASRTSGGQETQYF TGTGCCAGCCGGACTAGCGGGGGCCAAGAGACCCAGTACTTC
NA TRBJ1-2 NA TRBV7-1 CACSLRDGEADGYTF TGTGCCTGCAGCCTCAGGGATGGGGAAGCGGATGGCTACACCTTC
NA TRBJ2-7 few TRBV12-3/TRBV12-4 CASSFSGAEQYF TGTGCCAGCAGTTTCTCGGGGGCCGAGCAGTACTTC
NA TRBJ2-1 many TRBV12-3/TRBV12-4 CASSVGAYNEQFF TGTGCCAGCAGTGTCGGAGCCTACAATGAGCAGTTCTTC
NA TRBJ2-3 once TRBV4-2 CASSPGGRNTQYF TGTGCCAGCAGCCCCGGCGGGCGAAATACGCAGTATTTT
NA TRBJ2-5 many TRBV20-1 CSARGAGRETQYF TGCAGTGCCCGAGGTGCAGGGCGAGAGACCCAGTACTTC
TRBD2 TRBJ2-1 few TRBV6-5 CASSLKRSSGVSYNEQFF TGTGCCAGCAGCTTGAAAAGATCGAGCGGGGTCTCCTACAATGAGCAGTTCTTC
NA TRBJ1-4 many TRBV4-3 CASSHTAPGPNEKLFF TGCGCCAGCAGCCATACCGCCCCGGGCCCTAATGAAAAACTGTTTTTT
NA TRBJ2-3 many TRBV6-1 CASRQGLSTDTQYF TGTGCCAGCAGACAGGGTCTTAGCACAGATACGCAGTATTTT
TRBD1 TRBJ2-2 NA TRBV4-1 CASSQDYMGQFTGELFF TGCGCCAGCAGCCAAGATTACATGGGACAGTTCACCGGGGAGCTGTTTTTT
NA TRBJ2-4 many TRBV27 CASSPAGRENIQYF TGTGCCAGCAGTCCCGCTGGAAGGGAAAACATTCAGTACTTC
NA TRBJ1-2 few TRBV7-9 CASSYQERPNYGYTF TGTGCCAGCAGCTATCAGGAGCGACCTAACTATGGCTACACCTTC
NA TRBJ1-1 NA TRBV7-3 CASSLGPVGSDTEAFF TGTGCCAGCAGCTTAGGGCCAGTCGGATCGGACACTGAAGCTTTCTTT
TRBD1 TRBJ1-5 many TRBV7-2 CASSFGGTGNQPQHF TGTGCCAGCAGCTTTGGGGGGACAGGCAATCAGCCCCAGCATTTT
NA TRBJ1-2 many TRBV4-2 CASSQTEGFYGYTF TGTGCCAGCAGCCAAACAGAGGGTTTCTATGGCTACACCTTC
NA TRBJ1-3 NA TRBV11-2 CASSLGARGINTGNTIYF TGTGCCAGCAGCTTAGGAGCGCGGGGGATTAATACTGGAAACACCATATATTTT
NA TRBJ2-1 few TRBV28 CASTGPVRGGAPNEQFF TGTGCCAGCACTGGCCCCGTTAGAGGGGGGGCCCCCAATGAGCAGTTCTTC